Listed below are T cell receptor beta chains from one sample, sequenced in a study of T cell responses to AZD1222 COVID-19 vaccine. Measured with immunoSEQ multiplex PCR; TCRdb has only the in-frame clones, and not every one. This table has under 100,000 clones, 80% to 90% appearing once. The input for sequencing was peripheral blood, taken on day 0 of AZD1222 vaccination. Receptors originate from an adult in good health. The CDR3 runs from the conserved cysteine through the conserved F or W. The order of the fields is V gene, clone size, D gene, J gene, CDR3 protein, CDR3 DNA. D genes are given only for firm matches. A clone size is listed for some rows: how often the clone was seen (once, few, many), or a class if it is expanded.

V: TRBV28
size: .
D: TRBD2
J: TRBJ2-1
CDR3: CASSLPLRLAGGSEQFF
DNA: TGTGCCAGCAGTTTACCTCTCCGGCTAGCGGGAGGGTCGGAGCAGTTCTTC

V: TRBV7-8
size: many
D: TRBD1
J: TRBJ1-1
CDR3: CASSSDRVDTEAFF
DNA: TGTGCCAGCAGCTCCGACAGGGTGGACACTGAAGCTTTCTTT

V: TRBV2
size: .
D: .
J: TRBJ1-1
CDR3: CASSPSLNTEAFF
DNA: TGTGCCAGCAGTCCAAGTCTTAACACTGAAGCTTTCTTT

V: TRBV5-1
size: .
D: TRBD1
J: TRBJ1-4
CDR3: CASRSGGTGTNEKLFF
DNA: TGCGCCAGCAGGTCAGGAGGGACAGGGACAAATGAAAAACTGTTTTTT

V: TRBV6-5
size: .
D: .
J: TRBJ1-5
CDR3: CASYQGVGQPQHF
DNA: TGTGCCAGCTATCAGGGTGTCGGTCAGCCCCAGCATTTT

V: TRBV25-1
size: .
D: .
J: TRBJ1-1
CDR3: CASSARGAGRNTEAFF
DNA: TGTGCCAGCAGTGCGCGGGGGGCGGGGAGGAACACTGAAGCTTTCTTT

V: TRBV7-9
size: .
D: TRBD1
J: TRBJ1-6
CDR3: CASSGDSNSPLHF
DNA: TGTGCCAGCAGCGGGGACAGCAATTCACCCCTCCACTTT

V: TRBV18
size: once
D: .
J: TRBJ2-3
CDR3: CASSATGLATDTQYF
DNA: TGTGCCAGCTCAGCCACAGGCCTTGCCACAGATACGCAGTATTTT

V: TRBV4-1
size: .
D: TRBD1
J: TRBJ2-3
CDR3: CASSQGDRSSTDTQYF
DNA: TGCGCCAGCAGCCAAGGGGACAGGTCTAGCACAGATACGCAGTATTTT

V: TRBV3-1/TRBV3-2
size: .
D: .
J: TRBJ1-1
CDR3: CASSQAPGFGSTEAFF
DNA: TGTGCCAGCAGCCAAGCCCCGGGGTTTGGGAGCACTGAAGCTTTCTTT

V: TRBV2
size: .
D: .
J: TRBJ1-5
CDR3: CAGSESGYQPQHF
DNA: TGTGCCGGATCCGAGTCAGGGTACCAGCCCCAGCATTTT

V: TRBV5-5
size: .
D: .
J: TRBJ1-1
CDR3: CASRSVGTEAFF
DNA: TGTGCCAGTAGGAGTGTGGGCACTGAAGCTTTCTTT

V: TRBV29-1
size: .
D: .
J: TRBJ2-2
CDR3: CSVEDKGLNTGELFF
DNA: TGCAGCGTTGAAGATAAAGGGTTGAACACCGGGGAGCTGTTTTTT

V: TRBV5-4
size: once
D: TRBD2
J: TRBJ2-3
CDR3: CASSKGTSGARSTDTQYF
DNA: TGTGCCAGCAGCAAAGGGACTAGCGGGGCCCGTAGCACAGATACGCAGTATTTT

V: TRBV30
size: .
D: .
J: TRBJ2-1
CDR3: CAWSPTGLNNEQFF
DNA: TGTGCCTGGAGTCCGACCGGGTTGAACAATGAGCAGTTCTTC

V: TRBV2
size: once
D: .
J: TRBJ2-7
CDR3: CASSRPSYEQYF
DNA: TGTGCCAGCAGCCGACCAAGCTACGAGCAGTACTTC

V: TRBV10-1
size: few
D: .
J: TRBJ2-1
CDR3: CASRPGNSKAQFF
DNA: TGCGCCAGCAGGCCCGGGAACTCGAAAGCGCAGTTCTTC

V: TRBV2
size: once
D: .
J: TRBJ1-3
CDR3: CASSPRTGSSGNTIYF
DNA: TGTGCCAGCAGTCCCCGAACAGGATCCTCTGGAAACACCATATATTTT

V: TRBV28
size: once
D: .
J: TRBJ2-2
CDR3: CASTTQGYTGELFF
DNA: TGTGCCAGCACCACTCAGGGATACACCGGGGAGCTGTTTTTT

V: TRBV2
size: .
D: TRBD2
J: TRBJ2-1
CDR3: CASSDFRGRAGEQFF
DNA: TGTGCCAGCAGTGATTTCCGCGGGAGGGCCGGGGAGCAGTTCTTC

V: TRBV29-1
size: .
D: .
J: TRBJ1-2
CDR3: CSVEDYGTGYGYTF
DNA: TGCAGCGTTGAAGACTATGGGACGGGCTATGGCTACACCTTC

V: TRBV9
size: .
D: TRBD2
J: TRBJ2-5
CDR3: CASSVATGGSPQETQYF
DNA: TGTGCCAGCAGCGTAGCTACCGGCGGGAGCCCTCAAGAGACCCAGTACTTC

V: TRBV6-5
size: .
D: TRBD1
J: TRBJ1-1
CDR3: CASNQLPGQGAFF
DNA: TGTGCCAGCAATCAACTACCGGGACAGGGAGCTTTCTTT

V: TRBV5-1
size: .
D: TRBD1
J: TRBJ1-2
CDR3: CASSYGTGGAYGYTF
DNA: TGCGCCAGCAGCTACGGGACAGGGGGCGCCTATGGCTACACCTTC

V: TRBV9
size: .
D: .
J: TRBJ2-7
CDR3: CASSVDISYEQYF
DNA: TGTGCCAGCAGCGTAGACATCTCCTACGAGCAGTACTTC

V: TRBV21-1
size: .
D: .
J: TRBJ1-5
CDR3: CASSIPETGTGEDQPQHF
DNA: TGTGCCAGCAGCATCCCCGAAACCGGGACAGGGGAAGATCAGCCCCAGCATTTT

V: TRBV2
size: .
D: TRBD2
J: TRBJ2-7
CDR3: CASSDLLAGFMYF
DNA: TGTGCCAGCAGTGATCTGCTAGCGGGATTCATGTACTTC

V: TRBV2
size: once
D: TRBD1
J: TRBJ1-2
CDR3: CASRNLRTGNYGYTF
DNA: TGTGCCAGCAGGAATCTCCGGACAGGGAACTATGGCTACACCTTC

V: TRBV3-1/TRBV3-2
size: .
D: .
J: TRBJ2-1
CDR3: CASSRLVSPLGNEQFF
DNA: TGTGCCAGCAGCCGTCTGGTGTCTCCTCTGGGCAATGAGCAGTTCTTC